This is a list of T cell receptor beta chains from one sample in a study of OX40 agonist ivuxolimab in advanced cancers. Sequencing was performed with immunoSEQ multiplex PCR; in TCRdb, only in-frame clones are kept and a portion is missing. This table holds tens of thousands of clones, around 84% found once. The source was CD4+ or CD8+ T cells sorted from blood, collected in a trial of the OX40 agonist ivuxolimab. The receptors here all came from an adult with an advanced solid tumor such as melanoma, head and neck, liver or kidney cancer. Each CDR3 is given with its conserved first and last residue.

j_call cdr3_length v_call cdr3_aa
TRBJ2-1 16 TRBV11-2 CASSFTGTREGNEQFF
TRBJ2-3 12 TRBV30 CAWSTGTDTQYF
TRBJ1-5 15 TRBV4-2 CASSQDGTGKEPQHF
TRBJ1-4 16 TRBV15 CATSRDRGQGREELFF
TRBJ1-1 13 TRBV13 CASSLTGSTEAFF
TRBJ2-3 17 TRBV5-8 CASSTRDRVGATDTQYF
TRBJ2-1 13 TRBV19 CASRDRGVHEQFF
TRBJ1-4 17 TRBV15 CATSRGGAGATNEKLFF
TRBJ1-2 12 TRBV28 CASSSGQFGYTF
TRBJ1-1 14 TRBV28 CASSRYRGRTEAFF
TRBJ1-2 13 TRBV19 CASTAGPNYGYTF
TRBJ1-1 14 TRBV14 CASSPPVENTEAFF
TRBJ1-5 15 TRBV15 CATSRDFAGNQPQHF
TRBJ2-1 13 TRBV7-3 CASSTRLNNEQFF
TRBJ2-1 16 TRBV4-1 CASSQIGTSGNNEQFF
TRBJ2-1 16 TRBV15 CATSGYSGSSYNEQFF
TRBJ1-2 14 TRBV5-8 CASSLSGQNYGYTF
TRBJ2-2 15 TRBV6-1 CASSVTGQNTGELFF